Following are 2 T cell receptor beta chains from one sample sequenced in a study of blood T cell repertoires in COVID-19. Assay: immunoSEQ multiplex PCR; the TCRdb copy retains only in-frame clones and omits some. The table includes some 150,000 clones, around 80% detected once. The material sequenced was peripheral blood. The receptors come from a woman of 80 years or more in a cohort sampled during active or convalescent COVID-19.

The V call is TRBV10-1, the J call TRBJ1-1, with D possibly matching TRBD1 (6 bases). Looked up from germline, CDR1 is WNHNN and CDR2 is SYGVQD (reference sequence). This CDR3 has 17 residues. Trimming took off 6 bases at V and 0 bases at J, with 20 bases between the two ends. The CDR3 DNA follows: TGCGCCAGCAGCCCAATAAGGGGGGGTAGGGTGAACACTGAAGCTTTCTTT. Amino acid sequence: CASSPIRGGRVNTEAFF.

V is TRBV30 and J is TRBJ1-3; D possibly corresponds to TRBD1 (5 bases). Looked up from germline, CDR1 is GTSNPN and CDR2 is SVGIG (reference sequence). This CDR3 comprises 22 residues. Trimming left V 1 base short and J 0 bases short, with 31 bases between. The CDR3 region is CAWSDEPRIRVGLIGSGNTIYF. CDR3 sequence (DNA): TGTGCCTGGAGTGACGAACCTCGGATCAGGGTAGGTTTAATCGGCTCTGGAAACACCATATATTTT.